These T cell receptor beta chains were read from a single sample in a study of T-cell memory formation after mild COVID-19. Each CDR3 protein is one row after TCRdb ran MiXCR on the 5' RACE reads. The sample holds about 400,000 distinct CDR3 sequences, about a quarter seen once. The material sequenced was PBMCs or a T cell subset sorted from them (not recorded which). These receptors originate from an adult woman who had mild COVID-19 (a few samples of this study predate the infection). Cell type and time point are not known. CDR3s include the opening cysteine and the closing phenylalanine or tryptophan. Not every row has a clone size; where given, it reads once, few, many or a size class.

v_call: TRBV15; j_call: TRBJ2-5; clone_size: .; cdr3_aa: CATSRGRDSWAQYF
v_call: TRBV9; j_call: TRBJ2-7; clone_size: .; cdr3_aa: CASSVEPSGGYEQYF
v_call: TRBV5-1; j_call: TRBJ1-3; clone_size: .; cdr3_aa: CASSDTSSGNTIYF
v_call: TRBV20-1; j_call: TRBJ1-2; clone_size: .; cdr3_aa: CSARVAAPYGYTF
v_call: TRBV20-1; j_call: TRBJ1-5; clone_size: few; cdr3_aa: CSARGQQGQPQHF
v_call: TRBV29-1; j_call: TRBJ2-2; clone_size: .; cdr3_aa: CSVEVWAGRTGELFF
v_call: TRBV7-9; j_call: TRBJ2-1; clone_size: few; cdr3_aa: CASSFWESSYNEQFF
v_call: TRBV7-3; j_call: TRBJ1-1; clone_size: many; cdr3_aa: CASSLQGADLEAFF
v_call: TRBV27; j_call: TRBJ2-1; clone_size: .; cdr3_aa: CASTALATRGEQFF
v_call: TRBV18; j_call: TRBJ2-2; clone_size: .; cdr3_aa: CASTSTLSDSGTGELFF
v_call: TRBV5-4; j_call: TRBJ2-7; clone_size: .; cdr3_aa: CASSLALAGEYEQYF
v_call: TRBV27; j_call: TRBJ2-7; clone_size: .; cdr3_aa: CASSLFPLAFSRTESYEQYF
v_call: TRBV5-1; j_call: TRBJ2-2; clone_size: .; cdr3_aa: CASTPGNTGELFF
v_call: TRBV7-9; j_call: TRBJ1-6; clone_size: few; cdr3_aa: CASSWDGNSPLHF
v_call: TRBV29-1; j_call: TRBJ2-1; clone_size: few; cdr3_aa: CSVGQGGYNEQFF
v_call: TRBV7-2; j_call: TRBJ2-3; clone_size: few; cdr3_aa: CASRSGSTDTQYF
v_call: TRBV12-3/TRBV12-4; j_call: TRBJ1-2; clone_size: .; cdr3_aa: CASTRTGNFGYTF
v_call: TRBV24-1; j_call: TRBJ1-6; clone_size: .; cdr3_aa: CATSDFEKEDGSPLHF
v_call: TRBV28; j_call: TRBJ1-2; clone_size: few; cdr3_aa: CASSLRERGYGYTF
v_call: TRBV28; j_call: TRBJ2-4; clone_size: .; cdr3_aa: CASSRDRGNIQYF
v_call: TRBV5-1; j_call: TRBJ2-2; clone_size: .; cdr3_aa: CASSLERARTGELFF
v_call: TRBV21-1; j_call: TRBJ1-1; clone_size: .; cdr3_aa: CASLEAEAFF
v_call: TRBV5-1; j_call: TRBJ2-2; clone_size: .; cdr3_aa: CASSLNGQGGNTGELFF
v_call: TRBV5-1; j_call: TRBJ2-5; clone_size: .; cdr3_aa: CASSMDNQETQYF
v_call: TRBV20-1; j_call: TRBJ1-3; clone_size: few; cdr3_aa: CSARVSDGSGNTIYF
v_call: TRBV29-1; j_call: TRBJ2-7; clone_size: .; cdr3_aa: CSALHQGYEQYF
v_call: TRBV7-9; j_call: TRBJ1-6; clone_size: .; cdr3_aa: CASDPGDGPNSPLHF
v_call: TRBV15; j_call: TRBJ1-1; clone_size: few; cdr3_aa: CATTEGARPAFF
v_call: TRBV29-1; j_call: TRBJ2-3; clone_size: few; cdr3_aa: CSVATGFTDTQYF
v_call: TRBV15; j_call: TRBJ2-7; clone_size: .; cdr3_aa: CATSRGGRAQTYEQYF
v_call: TRBV12-3/TRBV12-4; j_call: TRBJ2-6; clone_size: .; cdr3_aa: CASSVRGSGANVLTF
v_call: TRBV4-1; j_call: TRBJ1-2; clone_size: .; cdr3_aa: CASSHTTGRAYGYTF
v_call: TRBV29-1; j_call: TRBJ1-1; clone_size: .; cdr3_aa: CSVRTAMNTEAFF
v_call: TRBV12-3/TRBV12-4; j_call: TRBJ2-3; clone_size: few; cdr3_aa: CASSTRGGASDTQYF
v_call: TRBV21-1; j_call: TRBJ2-7; clone_size: .; cdr3_aa: CASSKKDRTSGSMEYEQYF
v_call: TRBV6-6; j_call: TRBJ2-1; clone_size: .; cdr3_aa: CASSFLLAGEGFF
v_call: TRBV6-1; j_call: TRBJ2-6; clone_size: few; cdr3_aa: CASSDQGTGANVLTF